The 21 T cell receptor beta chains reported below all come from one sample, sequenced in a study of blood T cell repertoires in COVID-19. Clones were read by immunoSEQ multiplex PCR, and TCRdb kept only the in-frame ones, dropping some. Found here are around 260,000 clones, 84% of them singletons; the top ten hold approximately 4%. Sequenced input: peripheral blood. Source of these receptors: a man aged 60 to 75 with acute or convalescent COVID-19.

Here the CDR3 DNA reads TGTGCCAGCAGCCTAACGGTCCGGGACACGACCGGGGAGCTGTTTTTT. Its translation is CASSLTVRDTTGELFF. The chain combines TRBV28 with TRBJ2-2, with a possible D match to TRBD1 (6 bases). Trimming left V 6 bases short and J 5 bases short, with 19 bases between. CDR1 is MDHEN and CDR2 is SYDVKM in the germline V gene. The CDR3 consists of 16 residues.

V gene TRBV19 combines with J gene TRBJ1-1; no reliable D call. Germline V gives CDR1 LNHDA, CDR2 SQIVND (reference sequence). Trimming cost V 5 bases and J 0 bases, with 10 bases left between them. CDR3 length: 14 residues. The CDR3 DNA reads TGTGCCAGTAGTTTCGGGGTCATGAACACTGAAGCTTTCTTT. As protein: CASSFGVMNTEAFF.

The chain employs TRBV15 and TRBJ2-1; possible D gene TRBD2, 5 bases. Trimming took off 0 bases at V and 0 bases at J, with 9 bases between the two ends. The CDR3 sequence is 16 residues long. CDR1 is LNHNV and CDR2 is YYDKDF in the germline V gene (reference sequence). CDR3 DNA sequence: TGTGCCACCAGCAGAGATGTGGGGAGCTCCTACAATGAGCAGTTCTTC. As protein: CATSRDVGSSYNEQFF.

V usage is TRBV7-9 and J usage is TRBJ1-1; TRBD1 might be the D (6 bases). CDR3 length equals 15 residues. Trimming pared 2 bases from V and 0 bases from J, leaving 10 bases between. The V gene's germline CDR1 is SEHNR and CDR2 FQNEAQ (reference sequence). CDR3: CASSLQGQLNTEAFF. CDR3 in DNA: TGTGCCAGCAGCTTACAAGGACAGCTGAACACTGAAGCTTTCTTT. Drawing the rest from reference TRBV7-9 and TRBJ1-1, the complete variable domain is DTGVSQNPRHKITKRGQNVTFRCDPISEHNRLYWYRQTLGQGPEFLTYFQNEAQLEKSRLLSDRFSAERPKGSFSTLEIQRTEQGDSAMYLCASSLQGQLNTEAFFGQGTRLTVV.

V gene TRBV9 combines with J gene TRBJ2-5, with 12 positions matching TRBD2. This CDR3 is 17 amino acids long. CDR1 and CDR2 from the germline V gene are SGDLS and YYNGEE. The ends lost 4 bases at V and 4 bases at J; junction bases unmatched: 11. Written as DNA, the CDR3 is TGTGCCAGCAGCCCGGGGGCTAGCGGGGGGGTTCGAGAGACCCAGTACTTC. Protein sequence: CASSPGASGGVRETQYF.

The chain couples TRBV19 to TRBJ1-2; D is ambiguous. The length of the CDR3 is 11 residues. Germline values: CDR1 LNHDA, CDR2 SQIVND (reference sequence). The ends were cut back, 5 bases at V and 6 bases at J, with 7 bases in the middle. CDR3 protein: CASSSPDGYTF. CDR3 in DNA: TGTGCCAGTAGTTCTCCGGATGGCTACACCTTC. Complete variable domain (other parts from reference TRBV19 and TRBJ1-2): DGGITQSPKYLFRKEGQNVTLSCEQNLNHDAMYWYRQDPGQGLRLIYYSQIVNDFQKGDIAEGYSVSREKKESFPLTVTSAQKNPTAFYLCASSSPDGYTFGSGTRLTVV.

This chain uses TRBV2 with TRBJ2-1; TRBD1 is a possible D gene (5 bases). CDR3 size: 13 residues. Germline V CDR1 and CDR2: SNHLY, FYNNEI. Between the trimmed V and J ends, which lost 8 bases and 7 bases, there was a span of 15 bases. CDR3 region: CASPPEGANEQFF. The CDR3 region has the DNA TGTGCCAGCCCACCCGAAGGGGCAAATGAGCAGTTCTTC.

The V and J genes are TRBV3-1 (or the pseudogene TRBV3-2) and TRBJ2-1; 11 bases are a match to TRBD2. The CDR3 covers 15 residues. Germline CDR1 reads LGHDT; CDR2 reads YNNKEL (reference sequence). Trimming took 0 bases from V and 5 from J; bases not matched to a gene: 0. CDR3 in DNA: TGTGCCAGCAGCCAAGAACTAGCGGGGGACAATGAGCAGTTCTTC. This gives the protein CASSQELAGDNEQFF.

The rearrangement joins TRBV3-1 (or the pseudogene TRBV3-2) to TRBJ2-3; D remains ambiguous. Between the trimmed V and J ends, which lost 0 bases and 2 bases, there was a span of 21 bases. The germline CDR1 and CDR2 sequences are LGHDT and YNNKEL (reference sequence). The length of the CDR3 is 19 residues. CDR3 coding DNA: TGTGCCAGCAGCCAAGATATTGTACTAACTACTCCATACACAGATACGCAGTATTTT. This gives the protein CASSQDIVLTTPYTDTQYF.

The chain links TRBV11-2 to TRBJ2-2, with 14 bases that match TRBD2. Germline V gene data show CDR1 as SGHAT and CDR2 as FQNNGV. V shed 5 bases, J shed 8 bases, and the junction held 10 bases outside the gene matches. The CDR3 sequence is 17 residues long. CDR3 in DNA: TGTGCCAGCAGCCCTCTGGGGACTAGCGGGAGTTATGGGGAGCTGTTTTTT. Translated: CASSPLGTSGSYGELFF.

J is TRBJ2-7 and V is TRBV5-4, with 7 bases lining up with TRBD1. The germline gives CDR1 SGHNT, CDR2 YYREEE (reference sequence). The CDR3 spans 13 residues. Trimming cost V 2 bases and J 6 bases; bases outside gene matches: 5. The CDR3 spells CASSFQGVSEQYF. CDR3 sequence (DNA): TGTGCCAGCAGCTTCCAGGGGGTTAGCGAGCAGTACTTC.

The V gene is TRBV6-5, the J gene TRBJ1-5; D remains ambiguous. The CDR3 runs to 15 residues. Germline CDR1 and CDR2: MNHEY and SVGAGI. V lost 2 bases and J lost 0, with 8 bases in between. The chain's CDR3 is CASSYGQHSNQPQHF. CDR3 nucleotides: TGTGCCAGCAGTTACGGGCAGCATAGCAATCAGCCCCAGCATTTT.

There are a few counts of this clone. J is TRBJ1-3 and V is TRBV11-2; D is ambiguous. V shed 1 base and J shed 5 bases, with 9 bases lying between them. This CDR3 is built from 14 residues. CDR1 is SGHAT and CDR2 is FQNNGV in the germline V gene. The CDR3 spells CASSLGESRNTIYF. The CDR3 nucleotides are TGTGCCAGCAGCTTAGGCGAATCACGAAACACCATATATTTT.

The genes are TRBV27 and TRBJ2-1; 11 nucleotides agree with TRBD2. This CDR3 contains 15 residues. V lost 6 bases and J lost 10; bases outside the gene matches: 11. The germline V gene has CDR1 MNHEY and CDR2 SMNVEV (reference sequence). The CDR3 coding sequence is TGTGCCAGCAGACGAACTAGCGGGGGCTTATGGGAGCAGTTCTTC. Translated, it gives CASRRTSGGLWEQFF.

The CDR3 loop reads CASGTRLAGANNEQFF. The CDR3 region has the DNA TGTGCCAGCGGGACCCGACTAGCGGGGGCGAACAATGAGCAGTTCTTC. The chain uses TRBV3-1 (or the pseudogene TRBV3-2) and TRBJ2-1; 12 bases are a match to TRBD2. The V gene end was trimmed by 8 bases and the J gene end by 5 bases; junction bases not matched to a gene: 10. Germline V gene lookup returns CDR1 LGHDT and CDR2 YNNKEL (reference sequence). This CDR3 comprises 16 residues.

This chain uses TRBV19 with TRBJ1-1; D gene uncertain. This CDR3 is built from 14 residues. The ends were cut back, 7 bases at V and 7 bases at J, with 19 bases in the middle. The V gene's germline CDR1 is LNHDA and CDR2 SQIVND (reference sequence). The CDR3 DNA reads TGTGCCAGTATCCCGCGGAGTCGGGATGTTGAAGCTTTCTTT. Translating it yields CASIPRSRDVEAFF. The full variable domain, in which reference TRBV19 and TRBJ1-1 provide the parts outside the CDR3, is DGGITQSPKYLFRKEGQNVTLSCEQNLNHDAMYWYRQDPGQGLRLIYYSQIVNDFQKGDIAEGYSVSREKKESFPLTVTSAQKNPTAFYLCASIPRSRDVEAFFGQGTRLTVV.

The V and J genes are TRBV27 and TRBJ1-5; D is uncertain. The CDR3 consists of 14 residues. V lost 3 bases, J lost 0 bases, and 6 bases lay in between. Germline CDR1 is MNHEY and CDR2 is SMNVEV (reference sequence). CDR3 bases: TGTGCCAGCAGTTTGGGCCTTAGCAATCAGCCCCAGCATTTT. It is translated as CASSLGLSNQPQHF.

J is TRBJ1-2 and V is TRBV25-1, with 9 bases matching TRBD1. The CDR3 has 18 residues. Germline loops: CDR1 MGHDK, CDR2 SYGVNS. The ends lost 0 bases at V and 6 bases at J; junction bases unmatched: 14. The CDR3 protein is CASSEYWWTGAELDGYTF. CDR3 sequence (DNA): TGTGCCAGCAGTGAATATTGGTGGACAGGGGCTGAACTTGATGGCTACACCTTC.

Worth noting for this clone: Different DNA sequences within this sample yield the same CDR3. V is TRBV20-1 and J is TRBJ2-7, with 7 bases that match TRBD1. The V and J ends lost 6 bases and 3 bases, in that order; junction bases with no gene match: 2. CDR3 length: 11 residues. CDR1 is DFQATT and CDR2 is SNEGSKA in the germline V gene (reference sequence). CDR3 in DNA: TGCAGTGCCCGACAGGGCTACGAGCAGTACTTC. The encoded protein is CSARQGYEQYF.

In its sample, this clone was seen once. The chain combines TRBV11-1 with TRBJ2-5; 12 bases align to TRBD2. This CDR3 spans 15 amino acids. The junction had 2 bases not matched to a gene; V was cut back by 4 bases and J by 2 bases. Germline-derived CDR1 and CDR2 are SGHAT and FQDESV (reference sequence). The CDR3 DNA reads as TGTGCCAGCAGCTACGGACTAGCGGGGCAAGAGACCCAGTACTTC. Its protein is CASSYGLAGQETQYF.

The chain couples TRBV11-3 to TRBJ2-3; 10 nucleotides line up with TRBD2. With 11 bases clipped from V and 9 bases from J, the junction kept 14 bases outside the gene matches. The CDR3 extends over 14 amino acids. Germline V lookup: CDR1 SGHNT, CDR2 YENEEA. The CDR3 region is CAGRIAGGGMTQYF. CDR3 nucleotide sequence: TGTGCCGGGAGAATAGCGGGGGGAGGAATGACGCAGTATTTT.